This TCR beta chain was obtained from a study of cytomegalovirus exposure and HLA in healthy donors. V lost 1 base and J lost 3; bases outside the gene matches: 7. Per germline, CDR1 SGHDT and CDR2 YYEEEE. CDR3 length: 17 residues. Primers included in the PCR were 60 Vbeta and 13 Jbeta primers. Profiled with immunoSEQ multiplex PCR; TCRdb holds only in-frame clones, not every one. The table lists 210,000 or so clones, more than 60% of them singletons. For this clone: The antigen remains undetermined.

Findings and limits, study-wide: A later analysis appeared to link common viral pathogens to several of the most significant clusters. The classifier reportedly diagnosed cytomegalovirus status with high specificity and sensitivity. Apparent HLA restriction characterized most CMV-associated TCR beta chains in a later analysis. In a later analysis, V- and J-gene trimming of beta chains associated with a DCLRE1C missense variant, replicated independently.

This TCR derives from a woman aged 60-70 years in good health and CMV-seropositive. This chain links TRBV5-6 with TRBJ1-3; TRBD1 agrees at 10 bases. The sample taken for sequencing was PBMCs. CDR3 sequence reads: CASSLMGQGISGNTIYF. The DNA of the CDR3 is TGTGCCAGCAGCTTGATGGGACAGGGGATTAGTGGAAACACCATATATTTT.